The source of this T cell receptor (beta chain) is a study of a mutant IDH1 vaccine in newly diagnosed glioma. The time point is: baseline, week 1 (first vaccination visit). Treatment noted: pre-vaccination baseline after standard-of-care therapy. TCRdb's table, derived via immunoSEQ multiplex PCR, lists solely in-frame clones and lacks some. The sample consists of about 92,000 clones, around 82% of them appearing once. Trimming took 0 bases from V and 0 from J, leaving 9 bases between them. The CDR3 is 15 amino acids. CDR1 and CDR2 from the germline V gene are SGDLS and YYNGEE. Sequencing used PBMCs, obtained from a glioma patient treated with radiotherapy, temozolomide or both. The receptor was derived from a woman aged 50 to 65 with glioma. The chain joins TRBV9 to TRBJ1-2; D unclear. CDR3 loop: CASSVGQRANYGYTF. In DNA, the CDR3 is TGTGCCAGCAGCGTAGGGCAGAGGGCTAACTATGGCTACACCTTC.